These T cell receptor beta chains were read from a single sample in a study of TIL therapy for anti-PD-1-resistant metastatic lung cancer. Only in-frame clones appear in the TCRdb table, and some are missing; sequencing was by immunoSEQ multiplex PCR. There are tens of thousands of clones in the sample; about 69% occur only once, and around 6.3% lies in the top ten. The sequenced sample was blood, obtained at baseline. The receptors originated from a person between 25 and 79 years old with non-small cell lung cancer. Each CDR3 is given with its conserved first and last residue. The order of the fields is J gene, D gene, V gene, clone size, CDR3 length, CDR3 DNA, CDR3 protein. D genes are given only for firm matches. A clone size is listed for some rows: how often the clone was seen (once, few, many), or a class if it is expanded.

TRBJ2-7,NA,TRBV7-9,NA,14,TGTGCCAGCAGCTTTAGCGGAGATTCCTACGAGCAGTACTTC,CASSFSGDSYEQYF
TRBJ1-2,NA,TRBV5-5,NA,14,TGTGCCAGCAGCTCCATCGGGACGGAATATGGCTACACCTTC,CASSSIGTEYGYTF
TRBJ1-2,NA,TRBV6-1,NA,15,TGTGCCAGCAGTGAACAAAAACAGGGCTTCTATGGCTACACCTTC,CASSEQKQGFYGYTF
TRBJ1-2,NA,TRBV6-1,NA,12,TGTGCCAGCAGTGCTCAGGGGTATGGCTACACCTTC,CASSAQGYGYTF
TRBJ2-1,NA,TRBV9,NA,13,TGTGCCAGCAGCGTCGTCACAGGGAATGAGCAGTTCTTC,CASSVVTGNEQFF
TRBJ2-1,TRBD2,TRBV10-1,NA,15,TGCGCCAGCAGTGAAATGGCGGGGGACTGGAATGAGCAGTTCTTC,CASSEMAGDWNEQFF
TRBJ1-4,TRBD1,TRBV5-6,NA,14,TGTGCCAGCAGCGCCGACAGGGATCCGGAGAAACTGTTTTTT,CASSADRDPEKLFF
TRBJ2-1,TRBD2,TRBV10-1,NA,16,TGCGCCAGCAGTCCCGCGGGAGAGGAATCCTACAATGAGCAGTTCTTC,CASSPAGEESYNEQFF
TRBJ1-1,NA,TRBV6-6,NA,12,TGTGCCAGCAGTTACTTAGACACTGAAGCTTTCTTT,CASSYLDTEAFF
TRBJ2-1,NA,TRBV30,NA,15,TGTGCCTGGAGTGTAGGAAACGGATTATACAATGAGCAGTTCTTC,CAWSVGNGLYNEQFF
TRBJ2-7,TRBD2,TRBV5-1,once,15,TGCGCCAGCAGCTTGGTGGTGGGAGGGAAAAACGAGCAGTACTTC,CASSLVVGGKNEQYF
TRBJ1-2,NA,TRBV6-1,NA,16,TGTGCCAGCAGTGAAGCCCCGGGGGGGGGCGCCTATGGCTACACCTTC,CASSEAPGGGAYGYTF
TRBJ2-1,TRBD2,TRBV7-8,NA,15,TGTGCCAGCAGCTTACTAGCGGCCAATTACAATGAGCAGTTCTTC,CASSLLAANYNEQFF
TRBJ1-5,NA,TRBV15,NA,18,TGTGCCACCAGCAGAGATAAATGGGCAGACAGTATGGCTCAGCCCCAGCATTTT,CATSRDKWADSMAQPQHF
TRBJ2-3,NA,TRBV18,NA,14,TGTGCCAGCTCTCGAGCAGGGGGCACAGATACGCAGTATTTT,CASSRAGGTDTQYF
TRBJ1-2,NA,TRBV7-2,NA,14,TGTGCCAGCAGCTTAGGGCGCATCTACTATGGCTACACCTTC,CASSLGRIYYGYTF
TRBJ2-1,TRBD2,TRBV30,NA,15,TGTGCCTGGAGTGTAGGGGTAGCGGGGGGGAATGAGCAGTTCTTC,CAWSVGVAGGNEQFF
TRBJ2-7,NA,TRBV9,NA,14,TGTGCCAGCAGCGTGAGCGTGAGCTCCTACGAGCAGTACTTC,CASSVSVSSYEQYF
TRBJ2-7,NA,TRBV5-1,NA,13,TGCGCCAGCAGCCCCTACATCGACTACGAGCAGTACTTC,CASSPYIDYEQYF
TRBJ1-5,NA,TRBV6-1,NA,15,TGTGCCAGCAGTGAATGGGGGAAGGAGTATCAGCCCCAGCATTTT,CASSEWGKEYQPQHF
TRBJ2-5,NA,TRBV9,NA,11,TGTGCCAGCAGCGTAGATGAGACCCAGTACTTC,CASSVDETQYF
TRBJ1-1,NA,TRBV7-9,NA,14,TGTGCCAGCAGCTTAGATGTGGGGGCGTTCGAAGCTTTCTTT,CASSLDVGAFEAFF
TRBJ2-7,NA,TRBV30,NA,11,TGTGCCTGGGGGACCTCCTACGAGCAGTACTTC,CAWGTSYEQYF
TRBJ1-1,NA,TRBV7-7,few,13,TGTGCTAGCAGCTTTGACCCGAACACTGAAGCTTTCTTT,CASSFDPNTEAFF
TRBJ2-5,TRBD1,TRBV10-3,NA,16,TGTGCCATCAGTGAGTCCGGGACAGGGGGACAAGAGACCCAGTACTTC,CAISESGTGGQETQYF
TRBJ1-5,NA,TRBV2,NA,14,TGTGCCAGCAGTGAAGTGAACCCTGATCAGCCCCAGCATTTT,CASSEVNPDQPQHF
TRBJ2-2,NA,TRBV2,once,17,TGTGCCAGCAGTGACATCAGGTCGGCAGGGAATGTCGGGGAGCTGTTTTTT,CASSDIRSAGNVGELFF
TRBJ1-1,NA,TRBV7-9,NA,16,TGTGCCAGCAGCCAACGGGATGGCGGATTGAACACTGAAGCTTTCTTT,CASSQRDGGLNTEAFF